This T cell receptor (beta chain) comes out of a study of technical replicates of blood from a few donors. Germline lookup yields CDR1 SGHTS and CDR2 YDEGEE. With V trimmed by 1 base and J by 8 bases, 7 bases remained unmatched. This CDR3 comprises 15 residues. Data came from immunoSEQ multiplex PCR; TCRdb stores just in-frame clones and leaves some out. The sample has 60,000 to 95,000 clones; roughly 91% are singletons. The genes are TRBV5-8 and TRBJ1-5; 9 bases agree with TRBD1. This TCR came from a human donor in good health. Some clones in this sample may be carry-over from other donors' samples. The sequenced sample was T cells isolated from PBMCs. In DNA, the CDR3 is TGTGCCAGCAGCTTGAAACAGGGGGCGTTAGAGCCCCAGCATTTT. Translating gives CASSLKQGALEPQHF.